The 17 T cell receptor beta chains below were found in one sample sequenced in a study of shared clonotypes between healthy human individuals. Profiled with immunoSEQ multiplex PCR; TCRdb holds only in-frame clones, not every one. The sample shows about 2.3 million clones, 85% to 95% of them seen only once. The specimen sequenced was naive CD4+ T cells from PBMCs. Subset denoted: CD45RA+ positively selected. These receptors all come from a young man in good health. Some clones in this sample may be carry-over from other donors' samples.

The chain recombines TRBV5-4 with TRBJ2-3; TRBD1 agrees at 9 bases. Germline V CDR1 and CDR2: SGHNT, YYREEE (reference sequence). J lost 6 bases, V lost 2 bases, and 7 bases had no gene match. The CDR3 runs to 15 residues. The CDR3 loop reads CASSFGDRAPDTQYF. CDR3 sequence (DNA): TGTGCCAGCAGCTTTGGGGACAGGGCCCCGGATACGCAGTATTTT.

The CDR3 is CASSLGTGEQYF. CDR3 in DNA: TGTGCCAGCAGTTTAGGCACGGGCGAGCAGTACTTC. The V gene is TRBV28, the J gene TRBJ2-7; D call uncertain. V gave up 2 bases and J gave up 6 bases, with 8 bases separating them. The CDR3 is made up of 12 amino acids. The germline V gene has CDR1 MDHEN and CDR2 SYDVKM.

The chain carries TRBV28 and TRBJ1-1; no clear D. The germline V and J ends were trimmed by 6 bases and 4 bases, with 21 bases remaining between them. The germline V gene has CDR1 MDHEN and CDR2 SYDVKM. This CDR3 contains 16 residues. CDR3 protein: CASSSRVYPRGTEAFF. DNA of the CDR3: TGTGCCAGCAGCTCTAGGGTCTACCCCCGAGGCACTGAAGCTTTCTTT.

The chain joins TRBV25-1 to TRBJ2-1; D may correspond to TRBD1 or TRBD2 (5 bases each). V was shortened by 4 bases and J by 5 bases, with 12 bases between the two germline ends. Germline CDR1 and CDR2: MGHDK and SYGVNS. The CDR3 has 14 amino acids. DNA for the CDR3: TGTGCCAGCAGTGGACGGGACCGGGACAATGAGCAGTTCTTC. It yields the protein CASSGRDRDNEQFF.

V is TRBV21-1 and J is TRBJ1-2. TRBV21-1 is given as a pseudogene. The CDR3 loop spans 15 amino acids. As DNA, the CDR3 is TGTGCCAGCAGCCCCGCCAGGCAGGACAACTATGGCTACACCTTC. It translates to CASSPARQDNYGYTF.

The chain has TRBV10-3 and TRBJ1-2; TRBD1 agrees at 8 bases. Germline CDR1 is ENHRY and CDR2 is SYGVKD. Trimming at V came to 0 bases and at J to 5 bases, leaving 8 bases not matched to a gene. The CDR3 consists of 16 residues. DNA of the CDR3: TGTGCCATCAGTGAGTCGGGCCGGGACAGGTTTTATGGCTACACCTTC. Protein product: CAISESGRDRFYGYTF.

V and J are TRBV19 and TRBJ2-1; 8 nucleotides line up with TRBD1. J gave up 8 bases and V 5 bases, and 5 bases lay outside the gene matches. The CDR3 has 13 residues. Germline V gene lookup returns CDR1 LNHDA and CDR2 SQIVND (reference sequence). The CDR3 protein is CASSAIQGDEQFF. CDR3 nucleotides: TGTGCCAGTAGTGCGATACAGGGGGATGAGCAGTTCTTC.

This chain joins TRBV28 and TRBJ1-4, with 8 bases lining up with TRBD1. With V trimmed by 6 bases and J by 8 bases, 11 bases remained unmatched. This CDR3 is built from 15 residues. Germline CDR1 reads MDHEN; CDR2 reads SYDVKM. This CDR3 is CASSSNQGAREKLFF. The CDR3 DNA is TGTGCCAGCAGCTCCAACCAGGGGGCAAGGGAAAAACTGTTTTTT.

The CDR3 DNA is TGTGCCAGTAGTATAGAAGGGACCTACTATGGAGGCTACACCTTC. Translation gives CASSIEGTYYGGYTF. The chain uses TRBV19 and TRBJ1-2; TRBD1 might be the D (5 bases). Looked up from germline, CDR1 is LNHDA and CDR2 is SQIVND (reference sequence). Trimming removed 0 bases at V and 8 bases at J, with 16 bases between. The CDR3 length is 15 residues.

This chain links TRBV5-4 with TRBJ2-5; TRBD2 agrees at 7 bases. This CDR3 contains 15 residues. Trimming took 4 bases from V and 0 from J; bases not matched to a gene: 6. Germline assignment: CDR1 SGHNT and CDR2 YYREEE (reference sequence). CDR3: CASSPSLANQETQYF. Here the CDR3 DNA reads TGTGCCAGCAGCCCCTCACTAGCGAACCAAGAGACCCAGTACTTC.

The chain uses TRBV19 and TRBJ2-5; D gene uncertain. The CDR3 runs to 14 residues. Germline V gene sequence: CDR1 LNHDA, CDR2 SQIVND (reference sequence). V was trimmed by 5 bases and J by 5 bases, leaving 15 bases between them. CDR3 region: CASSSSQKTETQYF. The CDR3 DNA reads TGTGCCAGTAGTTCTTCACAAAAGACGGAGACCCAGTACTTC.

This sequence joins TRBV7-9 and TRBJ2-3, with D possibly matching TRBD2 (6 bases). The CDR3 is made up of 16 amino acids. V dropped 5 bases and J dropped 2 bases, with 17 bases sitting between them. CDR1 is SEHNR, CDR2 FQNEAQ, per germline (reference sequence). CDR3 in DNA: TGTGCCAGCAGCCAACCCGGGACTGGGAACACAGATACGCAGTATTTT. This gives the protein CASSQPGTGNTDTQYF.

The J gene is TRBJ2-2, the V gene TRBV7-2; 9 bases match TRBD2. The V gene end was trimmed by 0 bases and the J gene end by 0 bases; junction bases not matched to a gene: 14. Germline V CDR1 and CDR2: SGHTA, FQGNSA. This CDR3 has 21 amino acids. CDR3 coding DNA: TGTGCCAGCAGCTTAGCTAGGGCGGGAGGGCCCTCCCTAACGAACACCGGGGAGCTGTTTTTT. Translation: CASSLARAGGPSLTNTGELFF.

The chain carries TRBV7-8 and TRBJ1-2; D gene uncertain. Germline values: CDR1 SGHVS, CDR2 FQNEAQ. The V end lost 1 base, the J end lost 0 bases, and 9 bases lay between the germline ends. The CDR3 consists of 15 residues. CDR3 sequence reads: CASSLDWVTNYGYTF. CDR3 sequence (DNA): TGTGCCAGCAGCTTAGACTGGGTGACTAACTATGGCTACACCTTC.

The chain recombines TRBV7-3 with TRBJ2-7; D is uncertain. V was clipped by 1 base and J by 3 bases, with 7 bases between them. Germline V gene sequence: CDR1 SGHTA, CDR2 FQGTGA. This CDR3 is built from 13 residues. The CDR3 reads CASSLNPSYEQYF. The CDR3 DNA reads TGTGCCAGCAGCTTAAATCCTAGCTACGAGCAGTACTTC. The full variable domain, in which reference TRBV7-3 and TRBJ2-7 provide the parts outside the CDR3, is GAGVSQTPSNKVTEKGKYVELRCDPISGHTALYWYRQSLGQGPEFLIYFQGTGAADDSGLPNDRFFAVRPEGSVSTLKIQRTERGDSAVYLCASSLNPSYEQYFGPGTRLTVT.

This rearrangement joins TRBV18 to TRBJ2-3, with 10 bases aligning to TRBD1. There are 15 residues in the CDR3. CDR1 and CDR2 from the germline V gene are KGHSH and LQKENI. V was clipped by 2 bases and J by 4 bases; unmatched bases: 3. CDR3 in DNA: TGTGCCAGCTCACCAGGGGGACAGGGGTCAGATACGCAGTATTTT. Encoded protein: CASSPGGQGSDTQYF. Full variable domain (missing parts from reference TRBV18 and TRBJ2-3): NAGVMQNPRHLVRRRGQEARLRCSPMKGHSHVYWYRQLPEEGLKFMVYLQKENIIDESGMPKERFSAEFPKEGPSILRIQQVVRGDSAAYFCASSPGGQGSDTQYFGPGTRLTVL.

The chain has TRBV6-1 and TRBJ2-4; 9 nucleotides match TRBD2. The J segment lost 8 bases and the V segment lost 4 bases, leaving 6 bases of the junction unmatched. CDR3 length: 14 residues. CDR1 is MNHNS and CDR2 is SASEGT in the germline V gene. The CDR3 sequence is CASSVASGIYIQYF. The DNA of the CDR3 is TGTGCCAGCAGTGTCGCTAGCGGGATATACATTCAGTACTTC.